The sequence of this T cell receptor beta chain was determined in a study of regulatory T cells in long-lasting Graves disease. This clonotype was observed at least ten times. Through Arm-PCR of CDR3 regions and iRepertoire HTBI primers, TCR beta libraries were built. TCRdb itself ran the multiplex PCR reads through MiXCR, one entry per CDR3 protein. The top ten clones hold under 20% of a sample with some 330,000 distinct CDR3 sequences, 12% of them seen once. Specified time point: newly diagnosed GD, antithyroid drugs for less than 3 months. After RNA was extracted from PBMCs, the TCR library was made from it. This sample also belongs to another study, concerning T cells in Graves' hyperthyroidism and ophthalmopathy. In that study: The TCR CDR3 was amplified in a first-round RT-PCR using the HTBI primer set.

This TCR was recovered from a woman between 18 and 29 years old with Graves disease. The sequences come from peripheral blood mononuclear cells (PBMCs), collected at new diagnosis, from a patient treated with antithyroid drugs.

Here the CDR3 DNA reads TGTGCCAGCAGTTTTCCCCCCGGAGGGGGGATTGAAGAGCAGTTCTTC. Protein sequence: CASSFPPGGGIEEQFF. The V call is TRBV27, the J call TRBJ2-1; D assignment may be TRBD1 or TRBD2 (6 bases each). The CDR3 covers 16 residues. Germline assignment: CDR1 MNHEY and CDR2 SMNVEV (reference sequence). V dropped 3 bases and J dropped 10 bases, with 22 bases sitting between them.